This T cell receptor (beta chain) originates from a study of T cells in Graves' hyperthyroidism and ophthalmopathy. Ten or more counts support this clonotype. Germline CDR1 GTSNPN, CDR2 SVGIG (reference sequence). Trimming cost V 0 bases and J 7 bases, with 9 bases left between them. CDR3 size: 13 residues. RNA transcripts were the template for amplifying TCR beta CDR3 regions. Initially, a first-round RT-PCR of the TCR CDR3 employed the HTBI primer set. TCRdb ran MiXCR on the multiplex PCR reads and lists one entry per CDR3 protein. The repertoire consists of about 460,000 distinct CDR3 sequences, with 20% to 25% occurring once and the leading ten covering about 53%.

The clonotype was recovered from a woman in her 70s with Graves' ophthalmopathy. The rearrangement links TRBV30 to TRBJ2-2; the D gene is possibly TRBD2 (6 bases). Sequencing was carried out using blood. The CDR3 DNA sequence: TGTGCCTGGAGTGTACCCGGGGGCGGGGAGCTGTTTTTT. This translates into CAWSVPGGGELFF.